This is a list of T cell receptor beta chains from one sample in a study of naive and memory T cell subsets. Using its own MiXCR run on the UMI-ligation and nested PCR reads, TCRdb lists one record per CDR3 protein. The repertoire includes roughly 80,000 distinct CDR3 sequences, about 8.2% of them detected once, and 1.2% sits in the top ten. Sequencing used naive CD8+ T cells from blood. Source of these receptors: a human donor in good health. The CDR3 runs from the conserved cysteine through the conserved F or W. The order of the fields is J gene, clone size, D gene, V gene, CDR3 DNA, CDR3 protein. A D gene is named only where the DNA matches it firmly. Size tells how often a clone was seen (once, few, many) or the class of an expanded clone, and some rows leave it out.

>TRBJ2-7|many|TRBD2|TRBV27
TGTGCCAGCAGTTTATTGGGACTAGCATCGGAAGAGCAGTACTTC
CASSLLGLASEEQYF
>TRBJ2-7|few|-|TRBV7-9
TGTGCCAGCAGCCCGGGCGACAGGCCGTCCTACGAGCAGTACTTC
CASSPGDRPSYEQYF
>TRBJ2-5|many|-|TRBV29-1
TGCAGCGTTGAGGGGCGGAACCAAGAGACCCAGTACTTC
CSVEGRNQETQYF
>TRBJ1-1|-|-|TRBV2
TGTGCCAGCAGTGATTCTTCCGGGATCGCTGAAGCTTTCTTT
CASSDSSGIAEAFF
>TRBJ2-5|few|-|TRBV25-1
TGTGCCAGCAGTGATAGGCCCAGGGAAGAGACCCAGTACTTC
CASSDRPREETQYF
>TRBJ2-1|few|TRBD2|TRBV3-1
TGTGCCAGCAGCCTCGGGACTAGCGGGAGGGATGAGCAGTTCTTC
CASSLGTSGRDEQFF
>TRBJ1-1|many|-|TRBV10-3
TGTGCCATCGTAGGCGGCATGAACACTGAAGCTTTCTTT
CAIVGGMNTEAFF
>TRBJ2-7|few|TRBD2|TRBV7-8
TGTGCCAGCAGCGAGGGACTAGCAGCCACCTACGAGCAGTACTTC
CASSEGLAATYEQYF
>TRBJ2-7|many|-|TRBV7-2
TGTGCCAGCAGCGAATCACCCAGCACACTAGAGAAAGGGGAGCAGTACTTC
CASSESPSTLEKGEQYF
>TRBJ2-1|-|-|TRBV9
TGTGCCAGCGCCCCCCAGAGCTCCTACAATGAGCAGTTCTTC
CASAPQSSYNEQFF
>TRBJ2-1|many|-|TRBV7-2
TGTGCCAGCAGCTTAGCAGGAGGGGGTCACAATGAGCAGTTCTTC
CASSLAGGGHNEQFF
>TRBJ2-4|many|-|TRBV19
TGTGCCAGTACCATCGGTGCGGTAGCCAAAAACATTCAGTACTTC
CASTIGAVAKNIQYF
>TRBJ2-7|many|TRBD2|TRBV27
TGTGCCAGCAGCGACGGGACACCGGGACTAGCGGGAGCCGGGGGTCTGAACGAGCAGTACTTC
CASSDGTPGLAGAGGLNEQYF